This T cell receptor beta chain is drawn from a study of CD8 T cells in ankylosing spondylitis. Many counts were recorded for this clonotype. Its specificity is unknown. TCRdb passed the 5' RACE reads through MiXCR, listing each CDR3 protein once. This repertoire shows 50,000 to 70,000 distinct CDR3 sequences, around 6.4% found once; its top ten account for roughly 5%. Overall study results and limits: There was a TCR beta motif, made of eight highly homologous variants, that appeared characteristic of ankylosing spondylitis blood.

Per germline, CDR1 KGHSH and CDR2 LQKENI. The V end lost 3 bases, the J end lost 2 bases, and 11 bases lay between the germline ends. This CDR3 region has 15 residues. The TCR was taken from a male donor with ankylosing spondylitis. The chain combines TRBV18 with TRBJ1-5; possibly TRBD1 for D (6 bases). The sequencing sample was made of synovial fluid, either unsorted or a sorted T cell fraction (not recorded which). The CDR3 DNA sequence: TGTGCCAGCTCACCGGGGGGCTCGGGCAATCAGCCCCAGCATTTT. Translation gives CASSPGGSGNQPQHF.